This is a list of T cell receptor beta chains from one sample in a study of T cell responses to AZD1222 COVID-19 vaccine. This table comes from immunoSEQ multiplex PCR, and its TCRdb copy is limited to in-frame clones, with some not included. The sample has more than 150,000 clones; 90% to 95% are singletons. The sequenced sample was peripheral blood, obtained on day 0 of AZD1222 vaccination. All receptors derive from an adult in good health. Both conserved end residues are part of each CDR3. The D gene is left open where the match is weak. Where a row states a size, it is once, few, many or the class of an expanded clone; other rows omit it.

d_call	v_call	j_call	clone_size	cdr3_nt	cdr3_aa
TRBD2	TRBV6-6	TRBJ2-7	NA	TGTGCCAGCAGCCAGGTAGCGGGAACCAACTACGAGCAGTACTTC	CASSQVAGTNYEQYF
NA	TRBV2	TRBJ1-4	NA	TGTGCCAGCAGTTCCACCACGCGGGAAAAACTGTTTTTT	CASSSTTREKLFF
TRBD1	TRBV2	TRBJ1-6	NA	TGTGCCAGCGCGACAGGGATGGAATCACCCCTCCACTTT	CASATGMESPLHF
TRBD2	TRBV10-3	TRBJ2-1	NA	TGTGCCATCGAGACTAGCGGCAATGAGCAGTTCTTC	CAIETSGNEQFF
NA	TRBV6-5	TRBJ2-5	NA	TGTGCCAGCAGTCGGGGCACCCAAGAGACCCAGTACTTC	CASSRGTQETQYF
NA	TRBV7-3	TRBJ2-1	NA	TGTGCCAGCTCCCCGACTAGGAGCTCCTACAATGAGCAGTTCTTC	CASSPTRSSYNEQFF
TRBD1	TRBV6-5	TRBJ1-6	NA	TGTGCCAGCAGTTATACAGGGGGCGCGGGGTCACCCCTCCACTTT	CASSYTGGAGSPLHF
NA	TRBV19	TRBJ2-2	NA	TGTGCCAGTAGTACCGACCGGACGGGGAGAAACACCGGGGAGCTGTTTTTT	CASSTDRTGRNTGELFF
NA	TRBV4-1	TRBJ1-6	NA	TGCGCCAGCAGCCAAGAAAAAGGGCGGTATGGTTCACCCCTCCACTTT	CASSQEKGRYGSPLHF
NA	TRBV19	TRBJ1-6	NA	TGTGCCAGTAGTATCCAGGACAGCTCCTATAATTCACCCCTCCACTTT	CASSIQDSSYNSPLHF
NA	TRBV15	TRBJ1-5	NA	TGTGCCACCAGCAGAGAATATAGCAATCAGCCCCAGCATTTT	CATSREYSNQPQHF
TRBD1	TRBV28	TRBJ1-1	NA	TGTGCCAGCAGTCCCCCCGGGACAGGGGCCGGGGCTTTCTTT	CASSPPGTGAGAFF
TRBD1	TRBV6-6	TRBJ1-4	NA	TGTGCCAGCATCACCGACAGGGTAAATGAAAAACTGTTTTTT	CASITDRVNEKLFF
NA	TRBV13	TRBJ2-3	NA	TGTGCCAGCAGCTTAAGCGGGCCCTCTACGCAGTATTTT	CASSLSGPSTQYF
NA	TRBV9	TRBJ1-1	NA	TGTGCCAGCAGCGTGACTTATGAATGGGCTGAAGCTTTCTTT	CASSVTYEWAEAFF
TRBD2	TRBV5-4	TRBJ2-5	NA	TGTGCCAGCAGCCAAAAGACTAGCGGCCAAGAGACCCAGTACTTC	CASSQKTSGQETQYF
NA	TRBV14	TRBJ2-2	NA	TGTGCCAGCAGCCCCCACAGGACCAACACCGGGGAGCTGTTTTTT	CASSPHRTNTGELFF
NA	TRBV19	TRBJ1-3	NA	TGTGCCAGTAGTATCGTCGTCTTCGGAGGTTCTGGAAACACCATATATTTT	CASSIVVFGGSGNTIYF
NA	TRBV5-1	TRBJ2-1	once	TGCGCCAGCAGCCCGGAGCCGACTCATGAGCAGTTCTTC	CASSPEPTHEQFF
TRBD2	TRBV10-1	TRBJ2-3	NA	TGCGCCAGCAGTGACCGTTGGACTAGCGGCCTTACAGATACGCAGTATTTT	CASSDRWTSGLTDTQYF
NA	TRBV7-3	TRBJ2-1	once	TGTGCCAGCAGCTTAGGGAATGAGCAGTTCTTC	CASSLGNEQFF
NA	TRBV7-8	TRBJ2-1	NA	TGTGCCAGCCGTGACTCGAGTGGCGATGAGCAGTTCTTC	CASRDSSGDEQFF
TRBD1	TRBV24-1	TRBJ2-5	NA	TGTGCCACCAGTGTCCGGAAAGGACAGGAGATCCAAGAGACCCAGTACTTC	CATSVRKGQEIQETQYF
NA	TRBV5-8	TRBJ1-5	NA	TGTGCCAGCAGCTTGGCAGGGCCCGGCAATCAGCCCCAGCATTTT	CASSLAGPGNQPQHF
TRBD2	TRBV19	TRBJ2-1	NA	TGTGCCAGTAGTATAGGTGACGGGAGGGCCGATGAGCAGTTCTTC	CASSIGDGRADEQFF
NA	TRBV6-5	TRBJ1-1	NA	TGTGCCAGCAGTTACCGGAAAATAAGTCCGCTCACTGAAGCTTTCTTT	CASSYRKISPLTEAFF
TRBD1	TRBV19	TRBJ2-7	NA	TGTGCCAGTAGTTCAAGCGGACAGGCCTACGAGCAGTACTTC	CASSSSGQAYEQYF
NA	TRBV5-6	TRBJ2-1	NA	TGTGCCAGCAGCTTACCTCGTGGCGGTTCGCCTTCTTACAATGAGCAGTTCTTC	CASSLPRGGSPSYNEQFF
NA	TRBV25-1	TRBJ1-2	NA	TGTGCCAGCAGGGCCGATTCGGGACGAGACTATGGCTACACCTTC	CASRADSGRDYGYTF
NA	TRBV30	TRBJ1-1	NA	TGTGCCTGGAGTCTCGGTCGACAGATGAACACTGAAGCTTTCTTT	CAWSLGRQMNTEAFF
NA	TRBV27	TRBJ2-3	once	TGTGCCAGCAGTTTAGCTGTGCCCCCAGATACGCAGTATTTT	CASSLAVPPDTQYF
NA	TRBV9	TRBJ2-2	NA	TGTGCCAGCAGCGTAGGGGGAGAACCCGGGGAGCTGTTTTTT	CASSVGGEPGELFF
TRBD1	TRBV7-6	TRBJ2-3	NA	TGTGCCAGCAGCTTACGGGACAGGGGGACAGATACGCAGTATTTT	CASSLRDRGTDTQYF
TRBD2	TRBV6-4	TRBJ2-2	NA	TGTGCCAGCAGCTCACTAGCGGGAAATACCGGGGAGCTGTTTTTT	CASSSLAGNTGELFF
TRBD1	TRBV9	TRBJ2-5	NA	TGTGCCAGCAGCTCGAGGGAGAAAAGGGGGCTCGAGACCCAGTACTTC	CASSSREKRGLETQYF
NA	TRBV11-2	TRBJ2-3	NA	TGTGCCAGCAGCTTAATAAGCACAGATACGCAGTATTTT	CASSLISTDTQYF
NA	TRBV11-2	TRBJ2-3	NA	TGTGCCAGCAGCTCTACACTAGTTTATACGCAGTATTTT	CASSSTLVYTQYF
TRBD1	TRBV6-5	TRBJ1-1	NA	TGTGCCAGCAGAAAGGACAGGGGGATGGGAACTGAAGCTTTCTTT	CASRKDRGMGTEAFF
NA	TRBV6-1	TRBJ1-2	NA	TGTGCCAGCAGTGAAGCCCCGACGAACTATGGCTACACCTTC	CASSEAPTNYGYTF
NA	TRBV27	TRBJ1-3	NA	TGTGCCAGCAGTTTATCGGGAGGGAGCGACACCATATATTTT	CASSLSGGSDTIYF
NA	TRBV2	TRBJ2-1	NA	TGTGCCAGTCAACTAGAGAGAGGCAATGAGCAGTTCTTC	CASQLERGNEQFF
TRBD2	TRBV15	TRBJ2-1	NA	TGTGCCACCAGCAGAGAACTCCCGACTAGCGGAGGGGGCAATGAGCAGTTCTTC	CATSRELPTSGGGNEQFF
NA	TRBV3-1/TRBV3-2	TRBJ1-1	NA	TGTGCCAGCAGCCAAGCGGTATGGAGGTACACTGAAGCTTTCTTT	CASSQAVWRYTEAFF
TRBD1	TRBV7-3	TRBJ1-2	NA	TGTGCCAGCAGCTTGACGGACAGGGATGGCTACACCTTC	CASSLTDRDGYTF
TRBD1	TRBV7-9	TRBJ2-7	few	TGTGCCAGCAGCTGGGACAGGGAAGTTGCCTACGAGCAGTACTTC	CASSWDREVAYEQYF